This TCR beta chain comes out of a study of cytomegalovirus exposure and HLA in healthy donors. The study, taken as a whole, reports: Cytomegalovirus association was listed for 150 to 200 TCR beta chains.

As for the donors, each was a healthy bone marrow donor. PCR employed 60 Vbeta and 13 Jbeta primers. Profiled with immunoSEQ multiplex PCR; TCRdb holds only in-frame clones, not every one. Among more than 95,000 clones listed, roughly 70% were seen once. CDR1 is LGHNA, CDR2 YNFKEQ, per germline. The trim removed 3 bases at V and 1 base at J, leaving 13 bases unmatched. This CDR3 spans 18 amino acids. For this clone: Antigen: not known.

This sequence was found in a woman in her fifties or sixties in good health and CMV-seropositive. Sequencing was done on a sample of PBMCs. V is TRBV4-2 and J is TRBJ2-7, with TRBD1 matching over 9 bases. CDR3 protein: CASSQEGQGFHMSYEQYF. In DNA, the CDR3 is TGTGCCAGCAGCCAGGAGGGACAGGGATTCCACATGTCCTACGAGCAGTACTTC.